The 28 T cell receptor beta chains presented below share a single source sample, sequenced in a study of PD-L1 blockade in urothelial cancer. The sample's time point: pretreatment peripheral blood. Only in-frame clones appear in the TCRdb table, and some are missing; sequencing was by immunoSEQ multiplex PCR. This table has tens of thousands of clones, approximately 85% appearing once. The source was PBMCs, collected around atezolizumab (anti-PD-L1) treatment. The receptor source for this set is a man aged 55 to 69 with urothelial cancer.

The rearrangement links TRBV2 to TRBJ1-4, with TRBD1 matching 8 bases. With V trimmed by 0 bases and J by 7 bases, 7 bases remained unmatched. Germline-derived CDR1 and CDR2 are SNHLY and FYNNEI. The CDR3 has 16 residues. The DNA for the CDR3 is TGTGCCAGCAGTGAAGCAAGGACAGGGAGGGGTGAAAAACTGTTTTTT. Encoded protein: CASSEARTGRGEKLFF.

CDR3 coding DNA: TGCGCCAGCCGAGGGTCGGGTCCTTACAATGAGCAGTTCTTC. Protein product: CASRGSGPYNEQFF. The chain joins TRBV5-1 to TRBJ2-1; possible D gene TRBD2, 5 bases. Germline CDR1 SGHRS, CDR2 YFSETQ. V gave up 7 bases and J gave up 4 bases, with 15 bases separating them. The CDR3 is 14 residues long.

The genes are TRBV10-3 and TRBJ1-2; 7 bases agree with TRBD1. The V gene end was trimmed by 0 bases and the J gene end by 0 bases; junction bases not matched to a gene: 4. CDR1 is ENHRY, CDR2 SYGVKD, per germline. The CDR3 has 16 residues. The CDR3 nucleotides read TGTGCCATCAGTGAGTCTGGGGACAGCACTAACTATGGCTACACCTTC. Its translation is CAISESGDSTNYGYTF.

The chain is built from TRBV28 and TRBJ2-3; TRBD2 aligns across 9 bases. The CDR3 runs 17 residues. Germline CDR1 is MDHEN and CDR2 is SYDVKM. The V and J ends lost 3 bases and 4 bases, in that order; junction bases with no gene match: 11. The CDR3 DNA sequence: TGTGCCAGCAGTTTGGATGCGGGCGGGGGGGGCGCAGATACGCAGTATTTT. Translation: CASSLDAGGGGADTQYF.

The chain carries TRBV5-1 and TRBJ2-3; 9 bases line up with TRBD2. The CDR3 is 16 residues long. V shed 2 bases and J 5 bases; nucleotides not matched to a gene: 9. The germline CDR1 and CDR2 sequences are SGHRS and YFSETQ. CDR3 residues: CASSFSQLAGVDTQYF. Written as DNA, the CDR3 is TGCGCCAGCAGCTTCTCCCAATTAGCGGGAGTAGATACGCAGTATTTT.

The V call is TRBV13, the J call TRBJ2-1, with 7 nucleotides matching TRBD2. Germline V gene lookup returns CDR1 PRHDT and CDR2 FYEKMQ (reference sequence). The CDR3 is made up of 17 amino acids. The J segment lost 7 bases and the V segment lost 4 bases, leaving 16 bases of the junction unmatched. The CDR3 spells CASSSQETDGGRNEQFF. The CDR3 DNA reads TGTGCCAGCAGCTCCCAGGAAACCGACGGGGGGAGGAATGAGCAGTTCTTC.

The V gene is TRBV19, the J gene TRBJ2-5, with 7 bases identical to TRBD1. V shed 6 bases and J 0 bases; nucleotides not matched to a gene: 10. The CDR3 runs 16 residues. CDR1 and CDR2 (germline): LNHDA, SQIVND (reference sequence). CDR3: CASRSLVDRDQETQYF. The CDR3 DNA follows: TGTGCCAGTAGATCGCTAGTCGACAGGGACCAAGAGACCCAGTACTTC.

J is TRBJ2-2 and V is TRBV5-1; TRBD1 aligns across 9 bases. The CDR3 runs 18 residues. Germline V lookup: CDR1 SGHRS, CDR2 YFSETQ. V was pared by 3 bases and J by 5 bases, with 14 bases of the junction left unmatched. CDR3 loop: CASSYSYNDRGYTGELFF. CDR3 DNA: TGCGCCAGCAGCTATTCATATAATGACAGGGGGTATACCGGGGAGCTGTTTTTT.

This sequence joins TRBV30 and TRBJ1-3; weak D call: TRBD1 (6 bases). With 7 bases removed from V and 4 bases from J, the gap between germline ends came to 20 bases. The germline V gene encodes CDR1 GTSNPN and CDR2 SVGIG (reference sequence). The CDR3 length is 15 residues. The CDR3 here is CASSGGYSSGNTIYF. The CDR3 nucleotides are TGTGCCTCCTCGGGGGGCTACTCGTCGGGAAACACCATATATTTT. Full variable domain (remainder filled in from reference TRBV30 and TRBJ1-3): SQTIHQWPATLVQPVGSPLSLECTVEGTSNPNLYWYRQAAGRGLQLLFYSVGIGQISSEVPQNLSASRPQDRQFILSSKKLLLSDSGFYLCASSGGYSSGNTIYFGEGSWLTVV.

The V call is TRBV6-1, the J call TRBJ2-7, with TRBD1 matching over 7 bases. The length of the CDR3 is 13 residues. Germline trimming cut 6 bases from V and 2 bases from J; bases unmatched to any gene: 4. Per germline, CDR1 MNHNS and CDR2 SASEGT. The CDR3 protein is CASSRDSPYEQYF. The CDR3 DNA follows: TGTGCCAGCAGCCGGGACAGTCCCTACGAGCAGTACTTC.

The chain links TRBV6-5 to TRBJ1-3; no definite D call. V shed 3 bases and J shed 0 bases, with 6 bases lying between them. The CDR3 is made up of 14 amino acids. Per the germline V gene, CDR1 is MNHEY and CDR2 is SVGAGI. The CDR3 nucleotides read TGTGCCAGCAGTTATGGAGCCTCTGGAAACACCATATATTTT. Its protein product is CASSYGASGNTIYF.

This chain links TRBV15 with TRBJ2-3, with D possibly matching TRBD2 (5 bases). CDR1 is LNHNV and CDR2 is YYDKDF in the germline V gene (reference sequence). The CDR3 is made up of 19 amino acids. Trimming took 1 base from V and 4 from J, leaving 24 bases between them. CDR3 amino acids: CATSRGRDKAEVPPDTQYF. CDR3 bases: TGTGCCACCAGCAGAGGTCGGGATAAAGCGGAAGTCCCGCCAGATACGCAGTATTTT.

With regard to this clone: Other DNA variants within this sample encode the same CDR3. The chain employs TRBV5-1 and TRBJ2-3; 9 positions agree with TRBD1. V shed 4 bases, J shed 2 bases, and the junction held 14 bases outside the gene matches. The CDR3 is 18 amino acids. The germline V gene encodes CDR1 SGHRS and CDR2 YFSETQ. In nucleotides, the CDR3 is TGCGCCAGCAGCCTGGCCCCGGGACAGGGAAAGTACACAGATACGCAGTATTTT. Encoded protein: CASSLAPGQGKYTDTQYF.

The chain carries TRBV7-9 and TRBJ1-1, with a weak D call TRBD1 (5 bases). This CDR3 is 14 amino acids long. V was shortened by 1 base and J by 1 base, with 7 bases between the two germline ends. Germline-derived CDR1 and CDR2 are SEHNR and FQNEAQ (reference sequence). The CDR3 loop is CASSLDGQNTEAFF. The CDR3 coding sequence is TGTGCCAGCAGCTTAGACGGACAGAACACTGAAGCTTTCTTT.

The chain recombines TRBV23-1 with TRBJ1-6; possibly TRBD1 for D (6 bases). TRBV23-1 is filed as an ORF, its function uncertain. Trimming took off 4 bases at V and 4 bases at J, with 11 bases between the two ends. The CDR3 sequence is 15 residues long. The CDR3 spells CASSPTTGYNSPLHF. CDR3 in DNA: TGCGCCAGCAGTCCCACGACAGGATATAATTCACCCCTCCACTTT.

V gene TRBV5-6 combines with J gene TRBJ2-5; 10 positions match TRBD2. CDR1 is SGHDT, CDR2 YYEEEE, per germline. The CDR3 is 15 residues long. The V gene end was trimmed by 5 bases and the J gene end by 0 bases; junction bases not matched to a gene: 4. The CDR3 DNA reads TGTGCCAGCAGTTATGGACTAGCGGACCAAGAGACCCAGTACTTC. This encodes CASSYGLADQETQYF.

This rearrangement joins TRBV7-9 to TRBJ2-1; 7 nucleotides line up with TRBD1. The CDR3 contains 15 residues. Trimming cost V 1 base and J 6 bases; bases outside gene matches: 6. In germline, CDR1 is SEHNR, CDR2 FQNEAQ (reference sequence). CDR3 protein: CASSLEGGRGNEQFF. DNA of the CDR3: TGTGCCAGCAGCTTAGAAGGGGGCCGAGGCAATGAGCAGTTCTTC. Full variable domain (rest looked up from reference TRBV7-9 and TRBJ2-1): DTGVSQNPRHKITKRGQNVTFRCDPISEHNRLYWYRQTLGQGPEFLTYFQNEAQLEKSRLLSDRFSAERPKGSFSTLEIQRTEQGDSAMYLCASSLEGGRGNEQFFGPGTRLTVL.

A single count supports this clone. This chain links TRBV5-1 with TRBJ2-2; 8 bases agree with TRBD2. The V gene's germline CDR1 is SGHRS and CDR2 YFSETQ. The CDR3 totals 17 residues. The V gene end was trimmed by 0 bases and the J gene end by 1 base; junction bases not matched to a gene: 5. The chain's CDR3 is CASSLEAGGQNTGELFF. The CDR3 bases are TGCGCCAGCAGCTTGGAGGCGGGGGGACAGAACACCGGGGAGCTGTTTTTT.

The rearrangement joins TRBV5-6 to TRBJ1-3; the match to TRBD1 covers 9 bases. After removal of 3 bases from V and 2 bases from J, the junction contained 0 bases not matched to a gene. The germline V gene encodes CDR1 SGHDT and CDR2 YYEEEE. The CDR3 contains 14 residues. The CDR3 sequence: CASSWDRAGNTIYF. The DNA for the CDR3 is TGTGCCAGCAGCTGGGACAGGGCTGGAAACACCATATATTTT.

As DNA, the CDR3 is TGTGCCAGTAGTATTACAGGGGAAAGCAATCAGCCCCAGCATTTT. Its protein product is CASSITGESNQPQHF. The chain is built from TRBV19 and TRBJ1-5, with 7 bases that match TRBD1. The V gene's germline CDR1 is LNHDA and CDR2 SQIVND (reference sequence). This CDR3 has 15 amino acids. Unmatched junction bases numbered 3, after V lost 3 bases and J lost 1 base.

This chain links TRBV10-1 with TRBJ2-3; TRBD2 matches at 8 bases. CDR1 WNHNN and CDR2 SYGVQD come from the germline V gene (reference sequence). CDR3 length equals 15 residues. Trimming at V came to 3 bases and at J to 13 bases, leaving 15 bases not matched to a gene. The CDR3 reads CASSESPLSGGNKYF. The DNA of the CDR3 is TGCGCCAGCAGTGAATCCCCTCTTTCGGGGGGGAACAAGTATTTT.

The chain combines TRBV11-2 with TRBJ2-7; no clear D gene. V was cut by 2 bases and J by 2 bases, with 4 bases left in between. There are 12 residues in the CDR3. CDR1 is SGHAT, CDR2 FQNNGV, per germline. The CDR3: CASSLSPYEQYF. The CDR3 DNA is TGTGCCAGCAGCTTAAGCCCCTACGAGCAGTACTTC.

V usage is TRBV30 and J usage is TRBJ2-7, with a possible D match to TRBD2 (7 bases). The CDR3 extends over 16 amino acids. Germline CDR1 GTSNPN, CDR2 SVGIG (reference sequence). Trimming took 4 bases from V and 1 from J, leaving 20 bases between them. The DNA of the CDR3 is TGTGCCTGGAACCCCCCGAGAGGGGGGGAATCCTACGAGCAGTACTTC. This translates into CAWNPPRGGESYEQYF.

The chain links TRBV6-5 to TRBJ1-2, with D tentatively TRBD1 (6 bases). V was pared by 5 bases and J by 0 bases, with 13 bases between. This CDR3 has 15 amino acids. Germline loops: CDR1 MNHEY, CDR2 SVGAGI. DNA for the CDR3: TGTGCCAGCAGTGTTAAGACAGGAGCTAACTATGGCTACACCTTC. It is translated as CASSVKTGANYGYTF.

This clone appeared once. The chain employs TRBV2 and TRBJ2-4; 8 bases fit TRBD2. Germline CDR1 reads SNHLY; CDR2 reads FYNNEI. Trimming at V came to 4 bases and at J to 2 bases, leaving 4 bases not matched to a gene. This CDR3 is built from 15 residues. CDR3 in DNA: TGTGCCAGCAGTGGAAAGCGGGGGACCAAAAACATTCAGTACTTC. Protein product: CASSGKRGTKNIQYF. Filled out from reference TRBV2 and TRBJ2-4, the complete variable domain reads EPEVTQTPSHQVTQMGQEVILRCVPISNHLYFYWYRQILGQKVEFLVSFYNNEISEKSEIFDDQFSVERPDGSNFTLKIRSTKLEDSAMYFCASSGKRGTKNIQYFGAGTRLSVL.

This sequence joins TRBV7-9 and TRBJ1-2; TRBD1 aligns across 9 bases. In germline, CDR1 is SEHNR, CDR2 FQNEAQ (reference sequence). J was trimmed by 4 bases and V by 7 bases; bases with no gene match: 10. The CDR3 is 15 amino acids. Here the CDR3 DNA reads TGTGCCAGCAACCGACCGGGACAGGGCTCCTATGGCTACACCTTC. Its translation: CASNRPGQGSYGYTF.

The gene calls are TRBV6-5 and TRBJ1-2; D is perhaps TRBD1 (5 bases). Between the trimmed V and J ends, which lost 3 bases and 3 bases, there was a span of 17 bases. Looked up from germline, CDR1 is MNHEY and CDR2 is SVGAGI. This CDR3 has 16 residues. The CDR3 reads CASSYRPAGDHYGYTF. For the CDR3, the DNA is TGTGCCAGCAGTTATCGCCCCGCGGGGGACCACTATGGCTACACCTTC.

J is TRBJ2-2 and V is TRBV12-5; D is uncertain. The CDR3 has 12 residues. Germline CDR1 reads LGHNT; CDR2 reads FRNRAP. The V and J ends lost 11 bases and 0 bases respectively, with 7 bases between them. In DNA, the CDR3 is TGTGCTGCGCGCCCGAACACCGGGGAGCTGTTTTTT. This gives the protein CAARPNTGELFF. The complete variable domain, with remaining parts taken from reference TRBV12-5 and TRBJ2-2, reads DARVTQTPRHKVTEMGQEVTMRCQPILGHNTVFWYRQTMMQGLELLAYFRNRAPLDDSGMPKDRFSAEMPDATLATLKIQPSEPRDSAVYFCAARPNTGELFFGEGSRLTVL.